A selection of T cell receptor beta chains follows, all from one sample in a study of T-cell reconstitution after alpha-beta-depleted transplantation in children. TCRdb analysed the PCR reads with MiXCR anew, one entry per CDR3 protein. The sample yields roughly 610,000 distinct CDR3 sequences, about 10% seen once. The specimen was PBMCs from the stem cell graft donor, collected from the stem cell graft. Receptors were obtained from a human donor who donated a stem cell graft to a child with acute myeloid leukemia. The conserved cysteine and the conserved F or W are not part of the CDR3 here. The order of the fields is V gene, CDR3 protein.

V: TRBV28; CDR3: ASSPFTKQY
V: TRBV19; CDR3: ASREGLLNNEQF
V: TRBV6-1; CDR3: ASRESGQTNYGYT
V: TRBV4-3; CDR3: ASSQAIRGFGGYT
V: TRBV7-8; CDR3: ASSSIIQGGGELF
V: TRBV2; CDR3: ASSGRLAANEQF
V: TRBV6-1; CDR3: ATLPSGAAIQY
V: TRBV27; CDR3: ASSLMGHEQY
V: TRBV15; CDR3: ATSPRGTVNNEQF
V: TRBV6-2/TRBV6-3; CDR3: ASSYSSAGTGSRETQY
V: TRBV20-1; CDR3: SARKGMNTEAF
V: TRBV9; CDR3: ASSVKASGRGEQF
V: TRBV4-3; CDR3: ASSPGERGWGETQY
V: TRBV12-3/TRBV12-4; CDR3: ASSQGLGHSINEKLF